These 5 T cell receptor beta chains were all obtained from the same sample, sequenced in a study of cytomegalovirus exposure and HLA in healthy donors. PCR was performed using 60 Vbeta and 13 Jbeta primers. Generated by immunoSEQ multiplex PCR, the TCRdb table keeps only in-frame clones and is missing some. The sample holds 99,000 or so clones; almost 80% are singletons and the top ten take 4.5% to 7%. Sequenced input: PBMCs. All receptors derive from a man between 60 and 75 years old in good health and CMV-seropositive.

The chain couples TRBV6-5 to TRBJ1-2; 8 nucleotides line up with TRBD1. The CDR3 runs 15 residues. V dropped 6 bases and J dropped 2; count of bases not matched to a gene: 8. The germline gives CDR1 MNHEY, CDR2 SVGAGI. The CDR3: CASRNAGGGNYGYTF. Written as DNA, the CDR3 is TGTGCCAGCAGGAACGCAGGGGGCGGCAACTATGGCTACACCTTC.

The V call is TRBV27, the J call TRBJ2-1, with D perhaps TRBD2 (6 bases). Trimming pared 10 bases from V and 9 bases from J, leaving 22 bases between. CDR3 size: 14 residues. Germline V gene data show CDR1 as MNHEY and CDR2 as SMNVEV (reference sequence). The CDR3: CATTSGGPRVEQFF. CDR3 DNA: TGTGCCACCACCAGTGGAGGGCCCCGCGTTGAGCAGTTCTTC.

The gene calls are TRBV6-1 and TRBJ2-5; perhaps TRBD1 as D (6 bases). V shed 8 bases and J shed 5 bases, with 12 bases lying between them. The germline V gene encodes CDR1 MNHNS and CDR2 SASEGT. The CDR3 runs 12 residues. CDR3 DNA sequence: TGTGCCAGCCAGGGGACCGGGGAGACCCAGTACTTC. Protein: CASQGTGETQYF.

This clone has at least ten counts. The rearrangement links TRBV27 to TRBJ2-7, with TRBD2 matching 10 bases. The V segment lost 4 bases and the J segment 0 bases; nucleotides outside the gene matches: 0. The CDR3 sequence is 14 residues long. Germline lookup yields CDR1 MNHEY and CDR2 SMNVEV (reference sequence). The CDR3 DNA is TGTGCCAGCAGTTCTAGCGGGAGCTCCTACGAGCAGTACTTC. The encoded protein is CASSSSGSSYEQYF.

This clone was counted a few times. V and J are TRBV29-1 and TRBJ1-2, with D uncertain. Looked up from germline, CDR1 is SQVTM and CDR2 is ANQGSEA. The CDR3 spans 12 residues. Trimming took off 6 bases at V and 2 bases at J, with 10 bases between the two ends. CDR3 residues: CSVLTENYGYTF. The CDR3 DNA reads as TGCAGCGTCCTCACAGAGAACTATGGCTACACCTTC.